A selection of T cell receptor beta chains follows, all from one sample in a study of beta chain features in type 1 diabetes. Clones were sequenced by immunoSEQ multiplex PCR, and TCRdb holds only the in-frame ones, with some missing. The table lists 300,000 or so clones, around 7.6% of them singletons. The sequenced sample was central memory CD4+ T cells from blood. All receptors derive from a woman under 30 in good health. CDR3s include the opening cysteine and the closing phenylalanine or tryptophan. The size field is filled for only some rows; it gives once, few, many or a size class.

cdr3_aa: CASGLGGSEQYF; v_call: TRBV12-5; j_call: TRBJ2-7; clone_size: .
cdr3_aa: CASTRYQGMNTEAFF; v_call: TRBV5-6; j_call: TRBJ1-1; clone_size: few
cdr3_aa: CAIRALAGGYNEQFF; v_call: TRBV10-3; j_call: TRBJ2-1; clone_size: few
cdr3_aa: CASSLEGYYEQYF; v_call: TRBV11-1; j_call: TRBJ2-7; clone_size: few
cdr3_aa: CASSKTRAGSFPDTQYF; v_call: TRBV11-2; j_call: TRBJ2-3; clone_size: few
cdr3_aa: CASSLGGTEETQYF; v_call: TRBV5-4; j_call: TRBJ2-5; clone_size: .
cdr3_aa: CASSPSVGDGYTF; v_call: TRBV18; j_call: TRBJ1-2; clone_size: .
cdr3_aa: CASHVRPGTNQPQHF; v_call: TRBV6-1; j_call: TRBJ1-5; clone_size: .
cdr3_aa: CASSSGNARNTGELFF; v_call: TRBV28; j_call: TRBJ2-2; clone_size: .
cdr3_aa: CSVEARGRPVTEAFF; v_call: TRBV29-1; j_call: TRBJ1-1; clone_size: few
cdr3_aa: CASSPGNTGELFF; v_call: TRBV7-3; j_call: TRBJ2-2; clone_size: few
cdr3_aa: CASSPGQGRFEQYF; v_call: TRBV7-2; j_call: TRBJ2-7; clone_size: few